This T cell receptor (beta chain) was sequenced during a study of cytomegalovirus exposure and HLA in healthy donors. Findings of the study overall: Rarity marked most TCR sequences, yet some public TCRs occurred in many donors. Excluded were some V segments that proved indistinguishable, including TRBV6-2 and TRBV6-3.

13 Jbeta primers and 60 Vbeta primers were used for the PCR. Repertoires were generated with immunoSEQ multiplex PCR, while TCRdb's copy carries only in-frame clones and drops some. Altogether around 190,000 clones are present, approximately 86% being singletons, with the ten largest covering around 1%. CDR3 size: 15 residues. The germline V gene has CDR1 SGHRS and CDR2 YFSETQ. Germline trimming cut 4 bases from V and 4 bases from J; bases unmatched to any gene: 4. Details on this clone: Its antigen is not known.

The sequenced sample was PBMCs. The clonotype was recovered from a boy between 2 and 15 years old in good health and CMV-seronegative. V and J are TRBV5-1 and TRBJ2-5; 13 bases map to TRBD2. The CDR3 loop is CASSPGLAGLETQYF. CDR3 DNA: TGCGCCAGCAGCCCGGGACTAGCGGGATTAGAGACCCAGTACTTC.